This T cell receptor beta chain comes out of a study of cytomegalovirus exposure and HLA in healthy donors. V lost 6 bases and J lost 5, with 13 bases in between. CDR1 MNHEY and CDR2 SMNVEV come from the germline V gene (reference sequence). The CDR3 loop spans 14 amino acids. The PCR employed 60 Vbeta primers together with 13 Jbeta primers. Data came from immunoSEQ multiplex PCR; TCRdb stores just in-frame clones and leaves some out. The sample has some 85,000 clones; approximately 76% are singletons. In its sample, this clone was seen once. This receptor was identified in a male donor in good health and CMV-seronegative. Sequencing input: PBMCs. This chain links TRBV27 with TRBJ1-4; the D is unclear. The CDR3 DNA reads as TGTGCCAGCAGGTTCGACTTAGCGAATGAAAAACTGTTTTTT. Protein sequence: CASRFDLANEKLFF.